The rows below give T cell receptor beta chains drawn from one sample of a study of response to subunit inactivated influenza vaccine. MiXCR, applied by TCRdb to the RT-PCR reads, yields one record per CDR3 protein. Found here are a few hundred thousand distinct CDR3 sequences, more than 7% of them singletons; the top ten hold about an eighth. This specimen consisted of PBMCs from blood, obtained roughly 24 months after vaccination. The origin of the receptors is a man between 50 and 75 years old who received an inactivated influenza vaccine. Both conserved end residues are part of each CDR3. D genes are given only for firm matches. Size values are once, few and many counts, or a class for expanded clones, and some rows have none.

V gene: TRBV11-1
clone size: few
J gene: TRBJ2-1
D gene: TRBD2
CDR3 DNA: TGTGCCAGCAGCGCGCGGACTAGCGGGAGGGCCAATGATGAGCAGTTCTTC
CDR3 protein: CASSARTSGRANDEQFF

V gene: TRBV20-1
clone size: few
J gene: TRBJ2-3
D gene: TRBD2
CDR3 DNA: TGCAGTGCTACCCGGACTAGCGGGAAGACAGATACGCAGTATTTT
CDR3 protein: CSATRTSGKTDTQYF

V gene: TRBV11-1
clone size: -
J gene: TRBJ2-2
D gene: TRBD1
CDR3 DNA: TGTGCCAGCAGCCTAGGACAGGGGATCGGCGGGGAGCTGTTTTTT
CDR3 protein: CASSLGQGIGGELFF

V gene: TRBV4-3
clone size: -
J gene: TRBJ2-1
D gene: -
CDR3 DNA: TGCGCCAGCAGCCAAGATACGACACAGGCTGGCAATGAGCAGTTCTTC
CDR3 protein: CASSQDTTQAGNEQFF

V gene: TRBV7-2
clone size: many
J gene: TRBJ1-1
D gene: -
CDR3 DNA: TGTGCCAGCAGCTTAGCACAGAAGAACACTGAAGCTTTCTTT
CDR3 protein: CASSLAQKNTEAFF

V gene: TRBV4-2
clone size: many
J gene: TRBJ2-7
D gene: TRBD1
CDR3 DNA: TGTGCCAGCAGCCAAGTGGTGGGACAGGAGGACGTGGAGCAGTACTTC
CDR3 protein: CASSQVVGQEDVEQYF

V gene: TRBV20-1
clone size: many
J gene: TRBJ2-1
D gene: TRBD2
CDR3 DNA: TGCAGTGCGAGCGGACTAGCGGAGGTACGCGAGCAGTTCTTC
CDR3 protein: CSASGLAEVREQFF

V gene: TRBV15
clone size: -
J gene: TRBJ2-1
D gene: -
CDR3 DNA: TGTGCCACCTCCCGTGGGTCGCAAAAGAATGAGCAGTTCTTC
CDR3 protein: CATSRGSQKNEQFF

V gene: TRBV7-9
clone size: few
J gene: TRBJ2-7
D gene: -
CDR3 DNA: TGTGCCAGCAGCTACTGGCATCTCTCCTACGAGCAGTACTTC
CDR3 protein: CASSYWHLSYEQYF

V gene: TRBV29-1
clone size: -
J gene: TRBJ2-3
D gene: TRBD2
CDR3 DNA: TGCAGCGTTGCCCCAGGACTAGCGGCCACAGATACGCAGTATTTT
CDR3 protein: CSVAPGLAATDTQYF

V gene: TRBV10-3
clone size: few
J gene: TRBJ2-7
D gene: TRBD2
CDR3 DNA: TGTGCCATTTCCCCTTATACTAGCGGGGGGCGCAGCTACGAGCAGTACTTC
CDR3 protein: CAISPYTSGGRSYEQYF

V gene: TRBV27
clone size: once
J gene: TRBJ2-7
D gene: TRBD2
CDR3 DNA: TGTGCCAGCTCTATTGGGGCTAGCGGTATCTACGAGCAGTACTTC
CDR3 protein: CASSIGASGIYEQYF

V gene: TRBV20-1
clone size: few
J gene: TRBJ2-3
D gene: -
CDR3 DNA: TGCAGTGCTCAGGGGGCGTTGGGGGGGACCACAGATACGCAGTATTTT
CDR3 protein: CSAQGALGGTTDTQYF

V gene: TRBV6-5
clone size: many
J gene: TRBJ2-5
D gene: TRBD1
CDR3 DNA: TGTGCCAGCAGTTCCGGACAGGGATCGGAGACCCAGTACTTC
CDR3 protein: CASSSGQGSETQYF

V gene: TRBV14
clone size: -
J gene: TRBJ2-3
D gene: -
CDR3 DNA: TGTGCCAGCAGCCAAGGAAAGGCGACAGATACGCAGTATTTT
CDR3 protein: CASSQGKATDTQYF

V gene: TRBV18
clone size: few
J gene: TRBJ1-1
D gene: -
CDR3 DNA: TGTGCCAGCTCACCACGACACCAGAACACTGAAGCTTTCTTT
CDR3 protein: CASSPRHQNTEAFF

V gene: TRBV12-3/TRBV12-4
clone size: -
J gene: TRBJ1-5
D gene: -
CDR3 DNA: TGTGCCAGCAGTGTCTCAGGGATGAACCAGCCCCAGCATTTT
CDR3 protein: CASSVSGMNQPQHF

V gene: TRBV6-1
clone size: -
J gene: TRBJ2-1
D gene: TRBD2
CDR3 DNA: TGTGCCAGCAGCCCCTTAAGCGGGAGGGCCTACAATGAGCAGTTCTTC
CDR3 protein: CASSPLSGRAYNEQFF

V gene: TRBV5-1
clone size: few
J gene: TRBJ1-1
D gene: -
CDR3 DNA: TGCGCCAGCAGCCCCCGGCAGCCCCGAAGGCCCATGAACACTGAAGCTTTCTTT
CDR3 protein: CASSPRQPRRPMNTEAFF

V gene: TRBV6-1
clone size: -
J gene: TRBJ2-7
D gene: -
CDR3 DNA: TGTGCCAGCAAGGTTGAGACAGGAGCCTACGAGCAGTACTTC
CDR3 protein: CASKVETGAYEQYF

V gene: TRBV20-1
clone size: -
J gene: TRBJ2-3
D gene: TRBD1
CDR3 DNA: TGCAGTGCCGGGACAGGGAAGGCCACAGATACGCAGTATTTT
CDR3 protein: CSAGTGKATDTQYF

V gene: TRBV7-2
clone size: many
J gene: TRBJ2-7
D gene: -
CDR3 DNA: TGTGCCAGCAGCTTACAGGGGAATTCCTACGAGCAGTACTTC
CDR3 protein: CASSLQGNSYEQYF

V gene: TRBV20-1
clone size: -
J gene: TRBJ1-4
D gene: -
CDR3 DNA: TGCAGTGCTAGGGGATTCACTAATGAAAAACTGTTTTTT
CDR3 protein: CSARGFTNEKLFF

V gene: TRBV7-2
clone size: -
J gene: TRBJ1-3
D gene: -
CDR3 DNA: TGTGCCAGCAGCTCCCGGGGGCCTGGAGGAAACACCATATATTTT
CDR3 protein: CASSSRGPGGNTIYF

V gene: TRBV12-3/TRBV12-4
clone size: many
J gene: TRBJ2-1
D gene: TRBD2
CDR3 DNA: TGTGCCAGCAGCCAGACTAGCACTGAGCAGTTCTTC
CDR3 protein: CASSQTSTEQFF

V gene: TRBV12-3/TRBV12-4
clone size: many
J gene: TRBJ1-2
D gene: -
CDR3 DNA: TGCGCCAGCAGCTTGGTGGGTAACTATGGCTACACCTTC
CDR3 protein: CASSLVGNYGYTF

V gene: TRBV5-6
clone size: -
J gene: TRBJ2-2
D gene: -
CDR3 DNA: TGTGCCAGCAGCCAGCGGAACACCGGGGAGCTGTTTTTT
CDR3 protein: CASSQRNTGELFF

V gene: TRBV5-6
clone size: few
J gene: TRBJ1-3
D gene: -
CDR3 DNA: TGTGCCAGCAGCTCAGAATGGATCTCTGGAAACACCATATATTTT
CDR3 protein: CASSSEWISGNTIYF

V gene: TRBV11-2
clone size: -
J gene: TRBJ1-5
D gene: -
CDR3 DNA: TGTGCCAGCAGCTTAGAGGGGACGGGGTATAGCAATCAGCCCCAGCATTTT
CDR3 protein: CASSLEGTGYSNQPQHF